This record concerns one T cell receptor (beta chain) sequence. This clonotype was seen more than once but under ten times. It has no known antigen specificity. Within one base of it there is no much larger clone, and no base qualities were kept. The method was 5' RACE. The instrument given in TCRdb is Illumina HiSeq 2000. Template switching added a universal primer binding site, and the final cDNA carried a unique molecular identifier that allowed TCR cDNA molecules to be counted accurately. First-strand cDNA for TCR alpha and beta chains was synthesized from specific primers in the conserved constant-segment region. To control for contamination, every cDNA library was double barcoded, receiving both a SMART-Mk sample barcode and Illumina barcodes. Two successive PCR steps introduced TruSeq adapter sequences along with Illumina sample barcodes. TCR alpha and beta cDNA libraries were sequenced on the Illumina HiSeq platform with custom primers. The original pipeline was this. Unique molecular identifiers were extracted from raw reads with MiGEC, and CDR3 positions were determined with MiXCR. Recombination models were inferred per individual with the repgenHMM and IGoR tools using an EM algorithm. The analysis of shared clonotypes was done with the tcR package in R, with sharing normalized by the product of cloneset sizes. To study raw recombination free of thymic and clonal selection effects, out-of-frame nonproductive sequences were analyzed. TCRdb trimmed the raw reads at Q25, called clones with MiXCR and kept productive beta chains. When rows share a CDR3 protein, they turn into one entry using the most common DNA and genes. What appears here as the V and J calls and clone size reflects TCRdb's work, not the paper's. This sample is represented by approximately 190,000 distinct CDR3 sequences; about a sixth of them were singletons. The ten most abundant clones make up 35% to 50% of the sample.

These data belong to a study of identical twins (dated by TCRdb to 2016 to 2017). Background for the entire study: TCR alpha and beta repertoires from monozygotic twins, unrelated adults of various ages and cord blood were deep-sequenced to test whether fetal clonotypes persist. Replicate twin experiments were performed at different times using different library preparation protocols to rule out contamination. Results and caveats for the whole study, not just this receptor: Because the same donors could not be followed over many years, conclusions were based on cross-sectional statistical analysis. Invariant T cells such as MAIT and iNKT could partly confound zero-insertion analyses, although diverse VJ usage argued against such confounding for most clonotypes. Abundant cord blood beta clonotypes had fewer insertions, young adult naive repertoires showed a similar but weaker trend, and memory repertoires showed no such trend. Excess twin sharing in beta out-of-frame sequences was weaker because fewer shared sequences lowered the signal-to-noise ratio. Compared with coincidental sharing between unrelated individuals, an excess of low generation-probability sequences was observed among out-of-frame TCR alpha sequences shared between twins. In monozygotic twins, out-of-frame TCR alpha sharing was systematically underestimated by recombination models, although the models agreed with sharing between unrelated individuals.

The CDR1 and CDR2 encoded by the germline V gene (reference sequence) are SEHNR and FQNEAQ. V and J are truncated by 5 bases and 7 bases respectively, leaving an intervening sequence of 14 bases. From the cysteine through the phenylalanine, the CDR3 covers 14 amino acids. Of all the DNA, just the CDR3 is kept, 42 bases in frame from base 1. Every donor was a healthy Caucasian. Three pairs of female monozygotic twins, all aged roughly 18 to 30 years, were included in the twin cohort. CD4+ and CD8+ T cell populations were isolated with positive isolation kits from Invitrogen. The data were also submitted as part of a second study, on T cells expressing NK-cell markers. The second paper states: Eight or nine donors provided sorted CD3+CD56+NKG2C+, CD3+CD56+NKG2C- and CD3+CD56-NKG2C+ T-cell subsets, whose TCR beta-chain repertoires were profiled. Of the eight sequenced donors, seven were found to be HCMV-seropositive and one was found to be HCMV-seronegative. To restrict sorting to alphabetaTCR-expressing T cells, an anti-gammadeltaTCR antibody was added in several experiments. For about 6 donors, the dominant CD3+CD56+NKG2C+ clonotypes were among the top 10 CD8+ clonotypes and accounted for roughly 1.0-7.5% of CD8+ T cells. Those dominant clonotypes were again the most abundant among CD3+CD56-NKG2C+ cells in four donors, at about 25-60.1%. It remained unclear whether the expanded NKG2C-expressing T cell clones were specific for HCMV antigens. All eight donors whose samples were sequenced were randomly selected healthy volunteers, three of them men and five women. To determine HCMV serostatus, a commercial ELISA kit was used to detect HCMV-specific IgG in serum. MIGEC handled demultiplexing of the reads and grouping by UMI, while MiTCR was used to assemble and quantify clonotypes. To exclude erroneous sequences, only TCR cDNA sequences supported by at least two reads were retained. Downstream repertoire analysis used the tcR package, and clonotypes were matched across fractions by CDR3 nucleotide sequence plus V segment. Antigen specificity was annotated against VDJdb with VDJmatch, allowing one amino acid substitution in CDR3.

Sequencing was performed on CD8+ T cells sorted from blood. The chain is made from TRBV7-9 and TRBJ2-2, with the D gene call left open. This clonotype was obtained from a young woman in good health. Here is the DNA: TGTGCCAGCAGCACCTGGGTTCCGGGCGGGGAGCTGTTTTTT. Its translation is CASSTWVPGGELFF.